Presented here are 8 T cell receptor beta chains from one specimen sequenced in a study of molecular identifiers for immune sequencing clone quantification. TCRdb called the PCR reads again in MiXCR, with one record for every CDR3 protein. The repertoire holds about half a million distinct CDR3 sequences, with around 23% as singletons. The sequencing sample was made of naive CD8+ T cells from blood, with Jurkat cell RNA spiked in. Specified subset: FACS-sorted CD8+CD4-CCR7+CD45RA+ naive T cells. All receptors derive from a human donor in good health. Some libraries in this study had Jurkat cell RNA spiked in.

Notes on this clonotype: A read error may account for a junction end that differs from germline. This sequence joins TRBV5-3 and TRBJ1-1; D unclear. TRBV5-3 is an open reading frame, and its role is uncertain. The CDR3 has 14 amino acids. The CDR3 DNA sequence: TGTGCCAGCAGCTTGGCAATAGAGTTCACTGAAGCTTTCTTT. This translates into CASSLAIEFTEAFF.

There are many counts of this clonotype. The chain is built from TRBV4-3 and TRBJ2-6; D ambiguous. Trimming removed 3 bases at V and 2 bases at J, with 5 bases between. Germline V gene lookup returns CDR1 LGHNA and CDR2 YSLEER. This CDR3 comprises 14 residues. CDR3 loop: CASSHGAGANVLTF. The CDR3 bases are TGCGCCAGCAGCCATGGTGCTGGGGCCAACGTCCTGACTTTC.

A remark on this clonotype: One base away lies a much larger clone, so this may be a sequencing read error. CDR3 nucleotides: TGTGCCGGCAGCCCGCCAGGGGATGTGTGGTCAGATACGCAGTATTTT. Translated: CAGSPPGDVWSDTQYF. This chain joins TRBV12-3 or TRBV12-4 and TRBJ2-3; perhaps TRBD1 as D (6 bases). This CDR3 has 16 residues.

The chain has TRBV27 and TRBJ2-7; TRBD1 matches at 8 bases. V shed 4 bases, J shed 6 bases, and the junction held 2 bases outside the gene matches. CDR1 is MNHEY and CDR2 is SMNVEV in the germline V gene (reference sequence). The CDR3 totals 12 residues. The CDR3 loop is CASSWDRSEQYF. As DNA, the CDR3 is TGTGCCAGCAGTTGGGACAGGTCCGAGCAGTACTTC.

This clonotype occurred many times. The chain combines TRBV12-3 or TRBV12-4 with TRBJ1-1; D is unclear. Trimming cost V 0 bases and J 4 bases, with 6 bases left between them. The CDR3 is 13 amino acids. In DNA, the CDR3 is TGTGCCAGCAGTTTAGCGGGTACCACTGAAGCTTTCTTT. Its protein is CASSLAGTTEAFF.

The V call is TRBV6-5, the J call TRBJ2-2; D may be TRBD1 (5 bases). This CDR3 spans 15 amino acids. V lost 1 base, J lost 1 base, and 7 bases lay in between. Germline values: CDR1 MNHEY, CDR2 SVGAGI. The CDR3 coding sequence is TGTGCCAGCAGTTACTTGCAGGGGAACACCGGGGAGCTGTTTTTT. This gives the protein CASSYLQGNTGELFF.

For this clonotype: Possible read error: a much larger clone is one base away. The conserved closing phenylalanine or tryptophan is absent in this CDR3, likely reflecting a read error. The chain combines TRBV5-1 with TRBJ1-1; the match to TRBD1 covers 8 bases. CDR3 length: 13 amino acids. Trimming cost V 3 bases and J 4 bases; bases outside gene matches: 2. Germline V gene lookup returns CDR1 SGHRS and CDR2 YFSETQ. The CDR3 bases are TGCGCCAGCAGCTACACAGGGGGCACTGAAGCTTTCCTT. Its translation: CASSYTGGTEAFL.

This clonotype was counted at least ten times. The chain combines TRBV7-9 with TRBJ1-1; D ambiguous. The germline gives CDR1 SEHNR, CDR2 FQNEAQ (reference sequence). This CDR3 is built from 16 residues. Trimming stripped 5 bases from V and 0 bases from J, with 16 bases between. DNA of the CDR3: TGTGCCAGCAGCAGCTCAAGATCAGATCTGAACACTGAAGCTTTCTTT. Protein product: CASSSSRSDLNTEAFF.